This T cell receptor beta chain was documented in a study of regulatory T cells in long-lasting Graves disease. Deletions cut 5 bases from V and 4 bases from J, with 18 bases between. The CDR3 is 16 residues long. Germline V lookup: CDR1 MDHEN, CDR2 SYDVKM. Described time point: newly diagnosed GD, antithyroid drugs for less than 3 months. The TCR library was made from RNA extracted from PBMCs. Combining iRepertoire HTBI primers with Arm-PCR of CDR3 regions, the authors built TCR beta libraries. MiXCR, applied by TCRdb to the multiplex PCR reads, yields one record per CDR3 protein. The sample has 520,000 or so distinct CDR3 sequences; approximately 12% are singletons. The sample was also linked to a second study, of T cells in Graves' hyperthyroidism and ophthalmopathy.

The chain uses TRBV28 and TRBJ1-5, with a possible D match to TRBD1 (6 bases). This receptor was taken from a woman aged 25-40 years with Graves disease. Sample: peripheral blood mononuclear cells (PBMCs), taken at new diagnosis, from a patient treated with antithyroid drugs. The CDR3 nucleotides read TGTGCCAGCAGTCCCTATTCCGACAGGCCTAATCAGCCCCAGCATTTT. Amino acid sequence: CASSPYSDRPNQPQHF.